This T cell receptor (beta chain) was documented in a study of STAT5B mutations in CD4+ large granular lymphocyte leukemia. Study conclusions and caveats: TRBV06-family usage was enriched in top patient clones (8/27) versus controls (2/35).

CDR3 length: 17 residues. Germline lookup yields CDR1 LNHDA and CDR2 SQIVND (reference sequence). V gave up 10 bases and J gave up 0 bases, with 23 bases separating them. Points on this clone: What it binds is unknown.

Per the authors' pipeline: Productive clonotypes were detectable down to 2.59 x 10-5 frequency. The repertoire was sequenced with immunoSEQ multiplex PCR; TCRdb's copy has only in-frame clones and lacks some. V, J and clone size are taken as reported in that table, and D and trimming were inferred from the DNA itself. The repertoire holds fewer than 35,000 clones, with about three quarters as singletons. V and J are TRBV19 and TRBJ2-3, with D possibly TRBD2 on 6 matching bases. Sequencing used CD4+ T cells from blood buffy coats. The TCR comes from a human donor in good health. The CDR3 region has the DNA TGTGCCACTGCCGAGGAGGGTGGCGGGAAGAGCACAGATACGCAGTATTTT. It codes for CATAEEGGGKSTDTQYF.